This TCR beta chain was identified in a study of monozygotic twins with inflammatory bowel disease. Details on this clonotype: What it recognizes is unknown.

From its re-call of the 5' RACE reads, TCRdb lists each CDR3 protein once, without DNA. The listing records 330,000 or so distinct CDR3 sequences. Findings of the study overall: The co-twins with IBD showed lower TCRbeta diversity (inverse Simpson) than their healthy siblings.

The CDR3 sequence is 17 residues long. Germline assignment: CDR1 KGHDR and CDR2 SFDVKD. Sequencing input: blood. The chain is built from TRBV24-1 and TRBJ2-3; TCRdb's D gene call, TRBD2, goes unchecked for lack of DNA. The receptor was isolated from a human donor with ulcerative colitis or Crohn's disease, or a healthy co-twin of an affected twin (not recorded which). The CDR3 reads CATSDSQLAGGQNTQYF.